The sequence of this T cell receptor beta chain was determined in a study of blood T cell repertoires in COVID-19. In the original analysis: Scientists estimated how many nucleated cells there were by amplifying reference gene primers. Assay used: immunoSEQ multiplex PCR; TCRdb lists only in-frame clones, some missing. The D gene and trimming were derived from the DNA, and the V and J assignments and clone size from that table. The sample contains over 250,000 clones, approximately 92% of which appear only once. Participants came from about two dozen US areas, aged about 18 to 89 years. Participants were placed into cohorts based on the clinical history they reported. Germline V gene sequence: CDR1 SGHTA, CDR2 FQGNSA. Trimming cost V 5 bases and J 10 bases; bases outside gene matches: 11. The CDR3 totals 14 residues.

This chain joins TRBV7-2 and TRBJ2-3, with 8 positions matching TRBD1. This sequence was found in a woman under 30 who had recovered from COVID-19. The material sequenced was PBMCs or T cells enriched from blood (not recorded which). The DNA of the CDR3 is TGTGCCAGCAGCATCTCGACAGGGGCCTATCCGCAGTATTTT. Protein sequence: CASSISTGAYPQYF.